The 5 T cell receptor beta chains listed next were all sequenced from one sample in a study of blood T cell repertoires in COVID-19. Sequenced by immunoSEQ multiplex PCR; TCRdb stores in-frame clones only, minus some. The sample has 200,000 to 250,000 clones; roughly 88% are singletons. Sample: PBMCs or T cells enriched from blood (not recorded which). These receptors originate from a woman aged 30 to 39 who had been exposed to COVID-19.

In this sample, this clone turned up a few times. This rearrangement joins TRBV7-9 to TRBJ1-6; 8 bases line up with TRBD1. The germline CDR1 and CDR2 sequences are SEHNR and FQNEAQ (reference sequence). V gave up 7 bases and J gave up 10 bases; unmatched junction bases: 9. This CDR3 is built from 14 residues. CDR3 nucleotides: TGTGCCAGCATGCCGTTGGACAGGGTCTCACCCCTCCACTTT. This sequence encodes CASMPLDRVSPLHF.

This chain joins TRBV14 and TRBJ1-2; D is possibly TRBD1 (6 bases). Trimming removed 3 bases at V and 6 bases at J, with 14 bases between. The CDR3 sequence is 14 residues long. The germline V gene has CDR1 SGHDN and CDR2 FVKESK. The CDR3 region is CASSQTQQGNGYTF. The CDR3 DNA is TGTGCCAGCAGCCAGACTCAACAGGGAAATGGCTACACCTTC.

The chain carries TRBV27 and TRBJ1-2; TRBD1 matches 9 bases. Germline CDR1 MNHEY, CDR2 SMNVEV (reference sequence). There are 14 residues in the CDR3. Trimming took 5 bases from V and 5 from J; bases not matched to a gene: 6. CDR3 in DNA: TGTGCCAGCAGTGAAGGGACAGGGCCGTATGGCTACACCTTC. It specifies CASSEGTGPYGYTF.

This chain links TRBV28 with TRBJ1-1, with unresolved D. The germline V gene has CDR1 MDHEN and CDR2 SYDVKM. This CDR3 has 11 amino acids. Trimming removed 10 bases at V and 1 base at J, with 7 bases between. CDR3 in amino acids: CAILRNTEAFF. The CDR3, as DNA: TGTGCCATTCTCCGGAACACTGAAGCTTTCTTT.

This chain joins TRBV7-6 and TRBJ1-1; 8 positions match TRBD1. CDR1 SGHVS and CDR2 FNYEAQ come from the germline V gene. There are 15 residues in the CDR3. V dropped 5 bases and J dropped 6; count of bases not matched to a gene: 11. CDR3 DNA: TGTGCCAGCAGCCAAATGGACAGGGCAGGCGCTGAAGCTTTCTTT. Translation gives CASSQMDRAGAEAFF.